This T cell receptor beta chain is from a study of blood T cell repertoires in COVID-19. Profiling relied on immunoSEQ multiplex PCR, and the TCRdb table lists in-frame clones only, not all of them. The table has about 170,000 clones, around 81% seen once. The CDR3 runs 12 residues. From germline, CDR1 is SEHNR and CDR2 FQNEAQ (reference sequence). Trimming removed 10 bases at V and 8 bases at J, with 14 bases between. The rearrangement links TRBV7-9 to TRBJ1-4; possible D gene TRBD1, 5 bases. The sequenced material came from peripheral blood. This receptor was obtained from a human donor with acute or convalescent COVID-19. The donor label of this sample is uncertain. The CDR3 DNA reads TGTGCCACCGGATCTGGGGCGGAAAAACTGTTTTTT. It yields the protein CATGSGAEKLFF.